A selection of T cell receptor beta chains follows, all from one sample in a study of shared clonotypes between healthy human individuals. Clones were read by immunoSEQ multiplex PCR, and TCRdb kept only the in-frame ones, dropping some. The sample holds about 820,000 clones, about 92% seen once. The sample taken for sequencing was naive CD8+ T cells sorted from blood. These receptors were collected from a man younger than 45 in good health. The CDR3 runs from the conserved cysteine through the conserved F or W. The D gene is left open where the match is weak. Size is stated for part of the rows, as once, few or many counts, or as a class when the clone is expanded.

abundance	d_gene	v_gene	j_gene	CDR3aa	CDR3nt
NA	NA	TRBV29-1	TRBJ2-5	CSVEGSQNQETQYF	TGCAGCGTTGAAGGGAGCCAGAACCAAGAGACCCAGTACTTC
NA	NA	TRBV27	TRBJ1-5	CASSFDQPQHF	TGTGCCAGCAGTTTTGATCAGCCCCAGCATTTT
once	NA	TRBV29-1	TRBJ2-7	CSVVWAAHLNYEQYF	TGCAGCGTTGTATGGGCGGCACACTTAAACTACGAGCAGTACTTC
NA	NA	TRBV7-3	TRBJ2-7	CASSAEYRDEQYF	TGTGCCAGCAGCGCGGAATACAGGGACGAGCAGTACTTC
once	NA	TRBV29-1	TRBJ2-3	CSVGGYFGGPDTDTQYF	TGCAGCGTTGGGGGCTACTTTGGAGGGCCCGACACAGATACGCAGTATTTT
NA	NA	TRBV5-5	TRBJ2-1	CASSLVGDPANEQFF	TGTGCCAGCAGCTTGGTAGGGGACCCAGCCAATGAGCAGTTCTTC
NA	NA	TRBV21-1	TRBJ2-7	CASSKIHDEQYF	TGTGCCAGCAGCAAAATTCACGACGAGCAGTACTTC
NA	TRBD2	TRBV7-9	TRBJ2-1	CASSLAPGLAGGDEQFF	TGTGCCAGCAGCTTAGCCCCCGGACTAGCGGGAGGCGATGAGCAGTTCTTC
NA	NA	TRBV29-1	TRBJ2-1	CSVESHTYNEQFF	TGCAGCGTTGAAAGTCATACCTACAATGAGCAGTTCTTC
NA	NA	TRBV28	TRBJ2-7	CASRRRGIYEQYF	TGTGCCAGCAGACGTAGGGGGATTTACGAGCAGTACTTC
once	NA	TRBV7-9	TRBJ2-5	CASGKSEVETQYF	TGTGCCAGCGGGAAATCAGAAGTGGAGACCCAGTACTTC
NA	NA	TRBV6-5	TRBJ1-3	CASSPDGNTIYF	TGTGCCAGCAGTCCCGACGGAAACACCATATATTTT
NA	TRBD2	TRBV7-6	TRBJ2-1	CASSLTGGWDEQFF	TGTGCCAGCAGCTTAACGGGAGGGTGGGATGAGCAGTTCTTC
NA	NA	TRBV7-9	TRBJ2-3	CASSPPGQDTQYF	TGTGCCAGCAGCCCGCCGGGCCAAGATACGCAGTATTTT
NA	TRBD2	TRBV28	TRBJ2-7	CASSFLAGDEQYF	TGTGCCAGCAGTTTTCTAGCGGGAGACGAGCAGTACTTC
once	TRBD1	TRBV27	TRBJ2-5	CASSLLDRGETQYF	TGTGCCAGCAGTTTACTGGACAGGGGGGAGACCCAGTACTTC
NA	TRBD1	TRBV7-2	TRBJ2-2	CASSQRQGPNTGELFF	TGTGCCAGCAGCCAAAGACAGGGCCCGAACACCGGGGAGCTGTTTTTT
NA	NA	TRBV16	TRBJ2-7	CASSQDTGVLGYEQYF	TGTGCCAGCAGCCAAGACACCGGCGTCCTCGGCTACGAGCAGTACTTC
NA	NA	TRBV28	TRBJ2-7	CASSRMDRQLTPYEQYF	TGTGCCAGCAGTCGAATGGACAGACAACTAACTCCCTACGAGCAGTACTTC
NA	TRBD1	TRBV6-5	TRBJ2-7	CASSYSRTGASYEQYF	TGTGCCAGCAGTTACTCTAGGACAGGGGCTTCCTACGAGCAGTACTTC
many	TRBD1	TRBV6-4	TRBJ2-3	CASSRQGGTDTQYF	TGTGCCAGCAGCCGACAGGGGGGCACAGATACGCAGTATTTT
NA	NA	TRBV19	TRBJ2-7	CALAPAGSPYEQYF	TGTGCCTTAGCCCCTGCCGGGAGCCCCTACGAGCAGTACTTC
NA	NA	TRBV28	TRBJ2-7	CASSHQGTTYEQYF	TGTGCCAGCAGTCACCAGGGGACAACCTACGAGCAGTACTTC
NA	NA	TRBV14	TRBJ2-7	CASSQDKAGRAGQYF	TGTGCCAGCAGCCAAGATAAGGCGGGCCGAGCAGGGCAGTACTTC
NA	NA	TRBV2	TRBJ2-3	CASPGSRDRSTDTQYF	TGTGCCAGCCCGGGTTCCCGGGACCGTAGCACAGATACGCAGTATTTT
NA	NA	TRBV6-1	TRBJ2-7	CASMGLSSYEQYF	TGTGCCAGCATGGGCCTGTCGTCCTACGAGCAGTACTTC
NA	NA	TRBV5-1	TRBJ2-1	CASSSSLYNEQFF	TGCGCCAGCAGCTCGAGCCTATACAATGAGCAGTTCTTC
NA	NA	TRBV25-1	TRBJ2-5	CASSELGGQETQYF	TGTGCCAGCAGTGAATTGGGAGGCCAAGAGACCCAGTACTTC
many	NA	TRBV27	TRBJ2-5	CASVGLGETQYF	TGTGCCAGCGTCGGCTTGGGAGAGACCCAGTACTTC
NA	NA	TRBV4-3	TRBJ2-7	CASSQDYGNYEQYF	TGCGCCAGCAGCCAAGATTACGGAAACTACGAGCAGTACTTC
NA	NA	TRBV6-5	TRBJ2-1	CASRYNQGLSNEQFF	TGTGCCAGCAGATACAACCAGGGCCTCTCCAATGAGCAGTTCTTC
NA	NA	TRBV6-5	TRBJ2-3	CASSYSPRVTDTQYF	TGTGCCAGCAGTTACTCCCCCAGGGTGACAGATACGCAGTATTTT
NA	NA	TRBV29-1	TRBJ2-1	CSVDHSVEGSTTYNEQFF	TGCAGCGTTGACCACTCCGTTGAAGGGAGCACAACCTACAATGAGCAGTTCTTC
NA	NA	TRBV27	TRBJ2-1	CATMRAGYNEQFF	TGTGCCACGATGAGGGCTGGGTACAATGAGCAGTTCTTC
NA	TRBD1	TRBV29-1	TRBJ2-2	CSVEAGQVNTGELFF	TGCAGCGTTGAGGCGGGACAGGTGAACACCGGGGAGCTGTTTTTT
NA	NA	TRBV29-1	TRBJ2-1	CSVYTSEGNEQFF	TGCAGCGTTTACACTAGTGAGGGTAATGAGCAGTTCTTC
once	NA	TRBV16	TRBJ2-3	CASSHQRQWGSDTQYF	TGTGCCAGCAGCCACCAGCGACAGTGGGGGTCAGATACGCAGTATTTT
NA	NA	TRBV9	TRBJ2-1	CASGPEQFF	TGTGCCAGCGGGCCAGAGCAGTTCTTC
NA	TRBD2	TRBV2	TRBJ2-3	CASRVRLAGGTSTDTQYF	TGTGCCAGCAGGGTGAGACTAGCGGGAGGAACTAGCACAGATACGCAGTATTTT
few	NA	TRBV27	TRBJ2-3	CASSLSLYPSTDTQYF	TGTGCCAGCAGTTTATCCTTATACCCCAGCACAGATACGCAGTATTTT
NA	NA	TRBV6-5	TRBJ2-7	CASLGLYPYEQYF	TGTGCCAGCCTGGGTTTATATCCCTACGAGCAGTACTTC
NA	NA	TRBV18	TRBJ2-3	CASSPPSGLHTDTQYF	TGTGCCAGCTCACCACCGTCGGGACTCCACACAGATACGCAGTATTTT
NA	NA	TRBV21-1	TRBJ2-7	CASSKARRGPF	TGTGCCAGCAGCAAAGCGCGCAGGGGGCCCTTC
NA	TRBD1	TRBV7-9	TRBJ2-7	CASSPGTVSYEQYF	TGTGCCAGCAGCCCCGGGACAGTGTCCTACGAGCAGTACTTC
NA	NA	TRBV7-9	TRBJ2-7	CASSEDRFYEQYF	TGTGCCAGCAGCGAAGACAGATTCTACGAGCAGTACTTC
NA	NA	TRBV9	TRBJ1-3	CASTTTDTTSGNTIYF	TGTGCCAGCACCACAACTGACACCACCTCTGGAAACACCATATATTTT
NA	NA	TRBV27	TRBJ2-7	CASSGGRSREQYF	TGTGCCAGCAGTGGGGGGCGATCGCGCGAGCAGTACTTC
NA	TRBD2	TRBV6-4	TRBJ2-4	CASSDDRIGLSRLAGGTQNIQYF	TGTGCCAGCAGTGACGACAGGATTGGACTATCTCGACTAGCGGGGGGTACCCAAAACATTCAGTACTTC
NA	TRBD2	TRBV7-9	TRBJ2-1	CASSLDSREGIYNEQFF	TGTGCCAGCAGCTTGGATTCGCGGGAGGGAATTTACAATGAGCAGTTCTTC
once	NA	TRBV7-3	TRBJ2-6	CASRGGANVLTF	TGTGCCAGCCGGGGTGGGGCCAACGTCCTGACTTTC
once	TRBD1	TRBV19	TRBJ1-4	CASSIVPDREIKKLFF	TGTGCCAGTAGTATAGTTCCCGACAGGGAGATCAAAAAACTGTTTTTT
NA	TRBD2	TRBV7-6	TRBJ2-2	CASRGLAGNTGELFF	TGTGCCAGCAGGGGACTAGCGGGGAACACCGGGGAGCTGTTTTTT
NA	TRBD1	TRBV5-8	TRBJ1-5	CASSFTTGSQPQHF	TGTGCCAGCAGCTTTACGACAGGGAGTCAGCCCCAGCATTTT
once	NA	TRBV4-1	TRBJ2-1	CASSLRDSNYNEQFF	TGCGCCAGCAGCCTCCGGGACTCGAACTACAATGAGCAGTTCTTC
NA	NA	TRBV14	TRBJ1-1	CASSQVGGRRGTEAFF	TGTGCCAGCAGCCAAGTAGGAGGGCGGCGGGGCACTGAAGCTTTCTTT